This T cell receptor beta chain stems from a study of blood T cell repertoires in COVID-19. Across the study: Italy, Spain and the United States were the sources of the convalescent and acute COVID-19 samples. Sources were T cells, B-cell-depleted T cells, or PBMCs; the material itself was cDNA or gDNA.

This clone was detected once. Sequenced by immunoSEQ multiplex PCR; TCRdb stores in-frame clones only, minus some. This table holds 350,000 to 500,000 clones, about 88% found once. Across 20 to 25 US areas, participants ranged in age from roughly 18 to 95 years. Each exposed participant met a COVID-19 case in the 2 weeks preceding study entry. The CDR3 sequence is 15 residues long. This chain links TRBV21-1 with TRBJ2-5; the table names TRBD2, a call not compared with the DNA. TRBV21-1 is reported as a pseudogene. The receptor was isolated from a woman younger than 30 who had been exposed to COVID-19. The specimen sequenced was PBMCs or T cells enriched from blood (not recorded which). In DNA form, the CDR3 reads TGTGCCATGCCGACTAGCGGGAGAGAGGTGGAGACCCAGTACTTC. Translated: CAMPTSGREVETQYF.